Listed below are T cell receptor beta chains from one sample, sequenced in a study of neurological immune-mediated disorders. TCRdb re-called the 5' RACE reads through MiXCR, storing one row per CDR3 protein. The top ten hold around a quarter of the sample, which has some 50,000 distinct CDR3 sequences, over 20% seen once. The source material was PBMCs. The source of these receptors is a woman aged 70 to 79 in good health. CDR3s include the opening cysteine and the closing phenylalanine or tryptophan. A D gene is named only where the DNA matches it firmly. Clone size is not always given. Where it is, it says once, few, many or a class for expanded clones.

>13|-|TRBJ2-2|TRBV6-5|-
CASSQTRDGELFF
TGTGCCAGCAGCCAGACCAGGGACGGGGAGCTGTTTTTT
>14|-|TRBJ2-1|TRBV5-1|many
CASSFGTDYNEQFF
TGCGCCAGCAGCTTCGGGACGGACTACAATGAGCAGTTCTTC
>14|-|TRBJ1-2|TRBV4-1|many
CASSPHTGWSGYTF
TGCGCCAGCAGCCCGCACACAGGGTGGAGTGGCTACACCTTC
>15|TRBD2|TRBJ2-1|TRBV4-3|-
CASSLGLAGHNEQFF
TGCGCCAGCAGCCTTGGACTAGCGGGGCACAATGAGCAGTTCTTC
>15|-|TRBJ1-6|TRBV5-1|many
CASSLGSADNSPLHF
TGCGCCAGCAGCTTGGGGTCAGCAGATAATTCACCCCTCCACTTT
>15|TRBD1|TRBJ2-7|TRBV20-1|many
CSAAATGGLTYEQYF
TGCAGTGCCGCTGCGACAGGGGGTCTAACCTACGAGCAGTACTTC
>12|TRBD2|TRBJ2-3|TRBV7-3|-
CASSPKSGRLYF
TGTGCCAGCAGCCCCAAGAGCGGGAGGTTGTATTTT
>11|-|TRBJ2-3|TRBV15|once
CATSGGKRPYF
TGTGCCACCAGCGGGGGGAAAAGGCCGTATTTT
>18|-|TRBJ2-1|TRBV12-3/TRBV12-4|few
CASSFRGGVLAGGNEQFF
TGTGCCAGCAGTTTTAGGGGAGGAGTATTGGCTGGGGGCAATGAGCAGTTCTTC
>15|-|TRBJ2-1|TRBV9|many
CASSVAGRGFNEQFF
TGTGCCAGCAGCGTAGCTGGAAGAGGCTTCAATGAGCAGTTCTTC
>15|-|TRBJ2-7|TRBV4-3|many
CASSQGWGRRYEQYF
TGCGCCAGCAGCCAAGGGTGGGGGAGGAGGTACGAGCAGTACTTC
>17|TRBD2|TRBJ2-3|TRBV15|many
CATSRSPAGGDADTQYF
TGTGCCACCAGCAGATCCCCAGCGGGAGGGGACGCAGATACGCAGTATTTT
>13|TRBD1|TRBJ1-4|TRBV20-1|many
CSATQGAGEKLFF
TGCAGTGCCACACAGGGGGCGGGTGAAAAACTGTTTTTT
>16|TRBD2|TRBJ2-3|TRBV5-1|many
CASSLLGLAGEDTQYF
TGCGCCAGCAGCTTGTTAGGACTAGCGGGAGAAGATACGCAGTATTTT
>14|TRBD1|TRBJ1-2|TRBV28|many
CASLQGGYPYGYTF
TGTGCCAGCCTACAGGGGGGATACCCCTATGGCTACACCTTC
>14|-|TRBJ1-1|TRBV20-1|many
CSARIYSGSTEAFF
TGCAGTGCTAGGATCTATTCTGGATCCACTGAAGCTTTCTTT
>12|-|TRBJ2-3|TRBV6-1|-
CASRREVDTQYF
TGTGCCAGCCGGCGGGAAGTGGATACGCAGTATTTT
>13|-|TRBJ2-3|TRBV20-1|once
CSASAPNSDTQYF
TGCAGTGCTTCCGCCCCGAATTCAGATACGCAGTATTTT
>15|TRBD1|TRBJ1-2|TRBV7-8|-
CASSPGTGGIYGYTF
TGTGCCAGCAGCCCCGGGACAGGGGGAATCTATGGCTACACCTTC
>14|-|TRBJ2-1|TRBV5-1|many
CASSLADSYNEQFF
TGCGCCAGCAGCTTGGCGGACAGTTACAATGAGCAGTTCTTC
>18|TRBD2|TRBJ2-1|TRBV7-2|-
CASSSETSGRVTYNEQFF
TGTGCCAGCAGCTCTGAGACTAGCGGGAGGGTTACCTACAATGAGCAGTTCTTC
>13|TRBD1|TRBJ2-2|TRBV20-1|many
CSADPQGIGELFF
TGCAGTGCAGACCCACAGGGGATCGGGGAGCTGTTTTTT
>15|-|TRBJ1-3|TRBV20-1|many
CSARDRTGSGNTIYF
TGCAGTGCTAGAGATCGGACCGGGTCTGGAAACACCATATATTTT
>15|TRBD1|TRBJ1-2|TRBV28|many
CASSVQGAHGGGYTF
TGTGCCAGCAGTGTGCAGGGGGCGCATGGAGGGGGCTACACCTTC
>13|-|TRBJ2-7|TRBV6-5|many
CASSRDASYEQYF
TGTGCCAGCTCCCGGGATGCTTCCTACGAGCAGTACTTC
>14|-|TRBJ1-1|TRBV7-9|many
CASSLDREGPEAFF
TGTGCCAGCAGCTTAGACAGGGAGGGCCCTGAAGCTTTCTTT
>13|TRBD1|TRBJ1-1|TRBV20-1|many
CSASPTGVTEAFF
TGCAGTGCTAGCCCCACAGGGGTAACTGAAGCTTTCTTT
>12|-|TRBJ2-1|TRBV5-1|many
CASSLVLDEQFF
TGCGCCAGCAGCTTGGTTTTGGATGAGCAGTTCTTC
>13|-|TRBJ2-2|TRBV6-1|few
CASSGGEAGELFF
TGTGCCAGCAGTGGAGGGGAGGCCGGGGAGCTGTTTTTT
>13|TRBD2|TRBJ2-3|TRBV20-1|-
CSAGGGGSDTQYF
TGCAGTGCTGGCGGGGGGGGATCCGATACGCAGTATTTT
>23|TRBD2|TRBJ2-4|TRBV12-3/TRBV12-4|-
CASSPLDGTSGRATRRAKNIQYF
TGTGCCAGCAGTCCACTAGACGGGACTAGCGGGAGGGCGACTCGTAGGGCCAAAAACATTCAGTACTTC
>14|-|TRBJ2-3|TRBV5-1|many
CASSLGGVADTQYF
TGCGCCAGCAGCTTGGGAGGGGTCGCAGATACGCAGTATTTT
>15|-|TRBJ1-1|TRBV5-1|many
CASSLVAGPNTEAFF
TGCGCCAGCAGCTTGGTCGCAGGGCCGAACACTGAAGCTTTCTTT
>14|-|TRBJ2-1|TRBV10-3|many
CAISLQKYYNEQFF
TGTGCCATCAGCCTCCAGAAGTATTACAATGAGCAGTTCTTC
>15|-|TRBJ1-5|TRBV19|-
CASSRGGQSNQPQHF
TGTGCCAGTAGTCGAGGTGGGCAGAGCAATCAGCCCCAGCATTTT
>15|TRBD1|TRBJ2-3|TRBV7-8|-
CASSLAGQTGDTQYF
TGTGCCAGCAGCTTAGCGGGACAGACAGGTGATACGCAGTATTTT
>16|TRBD1|TRBJ1-6|TRBV4-2|many
CASSLNPTGDNSPLHF
TGTGCCAGCAGCCTAAATCCGACAGGGGATAATTCACCCCTCCACTTT
>16|-|TRBJ1-5|TRBV7-9|-
CASSPTGLAGNQPQHF
TGTGCCAGCAGCCCGACAGGCCTCGCAGGCAATCAGCCCCAGCATTTT
>13|-|TRBJ1-5|TRBV5-5|medium-sized
CASSLGGWQPQHF
TGTGCCAGCAGCTTGGGAGGATGGCAGCCCCAGCATTTT
>14|-|TRBJ1-1|TRBV12-3/TRBV12-4|many
CASSGRVRNTEAFF
TGTGCCAGCAGTGGCAGGGTTCGGAACACTGAAGCTTTCTTT
>13|-|TRBJ2-6|TRBV29-1|many
CSVEEQGPNVLTF
TGCAGCGTTGAGGAGCAGGGCCCCAACGTCCTGACTTTC
>14|-|TRBJ2-7|TRBV7-8|many
CASIQWGLRGEQYF
TGTGCCAGCATCCAATGGGGACTCCGAGGCGAGCAGTACTTC
>13|-|TRBJ2-7|TRBV7-9|many
CASSYGAEYEQYF
TGTGCCAGCAGCTACGGGGCAGAATACGAGCAGTACTTC
>12|-|TRBJ1-5|TRBV7-9|many
CASSVGSEPQHF
TGTGCCAGCAGCGTGGGGTCGGAGCCCCAGCATTTT
>11|-|TRBJ2-1|TRBV7-9|many
CASSLGNEQFF
TGTGCCAGCAGCTTAGGCAATGAGCAGTTCTTC